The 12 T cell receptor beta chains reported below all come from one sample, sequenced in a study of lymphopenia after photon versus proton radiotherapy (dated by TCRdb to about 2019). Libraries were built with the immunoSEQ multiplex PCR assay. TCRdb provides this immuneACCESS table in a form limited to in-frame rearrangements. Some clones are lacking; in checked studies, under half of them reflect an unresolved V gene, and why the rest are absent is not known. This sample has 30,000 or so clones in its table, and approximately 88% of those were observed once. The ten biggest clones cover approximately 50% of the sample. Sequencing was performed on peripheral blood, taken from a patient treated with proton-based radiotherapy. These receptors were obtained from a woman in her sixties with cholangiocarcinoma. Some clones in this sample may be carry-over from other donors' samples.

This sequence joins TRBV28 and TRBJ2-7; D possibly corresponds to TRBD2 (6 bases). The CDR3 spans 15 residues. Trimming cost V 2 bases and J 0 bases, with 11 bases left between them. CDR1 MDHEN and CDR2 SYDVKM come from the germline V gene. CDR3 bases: TGTGCCAGCAGTTTAGGGGGGATGACCTCCTACGAGCAGTACTTC. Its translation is CASSLGGMTSYEQYF.

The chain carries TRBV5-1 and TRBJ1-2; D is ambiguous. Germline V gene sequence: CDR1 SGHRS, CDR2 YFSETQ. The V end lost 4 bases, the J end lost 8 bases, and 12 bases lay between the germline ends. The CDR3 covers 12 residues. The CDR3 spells CASSPAGEGYTF. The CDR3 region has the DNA TGCGCCAGCAGCCCGGCGGGAGAAGGCTACACCTTC.

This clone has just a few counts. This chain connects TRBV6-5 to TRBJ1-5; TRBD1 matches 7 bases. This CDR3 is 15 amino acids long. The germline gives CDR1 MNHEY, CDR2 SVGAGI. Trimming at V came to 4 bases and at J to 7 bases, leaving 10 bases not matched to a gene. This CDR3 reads CASSWDRDSRQPQHF. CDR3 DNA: TGTGCCAGCAGTTGGGACCGGGACAGTAGACAGCCCCAGCATTTT.

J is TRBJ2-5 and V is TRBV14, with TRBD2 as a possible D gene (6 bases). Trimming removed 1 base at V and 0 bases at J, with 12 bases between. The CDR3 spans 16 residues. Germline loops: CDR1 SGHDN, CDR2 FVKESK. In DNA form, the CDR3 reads TGTGCCAGCAGCCAAGCCCTTGGGGACTACCAAGAGACCCAGTACTTC. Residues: CASSQALGDYQETQYF.

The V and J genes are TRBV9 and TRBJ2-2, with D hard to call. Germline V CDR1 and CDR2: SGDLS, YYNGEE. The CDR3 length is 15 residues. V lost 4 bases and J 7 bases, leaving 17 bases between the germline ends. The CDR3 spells CASSPPQDRIGELFF. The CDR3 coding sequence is TGTGCCAGCAGCCCCCCCCAAGACCGCATCGGGGAGCTGTTTTTT. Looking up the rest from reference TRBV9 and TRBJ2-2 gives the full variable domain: DSGVTQTPKHLITATGQRVTLRCSPRSGDLSVYWYQQSLDQGLQFLIQYYNGEERAKGNILERFSAQQFPDLHSELNLSSLELGDSALYFCASSPPQDRIGELFFGEGSRLTVL.

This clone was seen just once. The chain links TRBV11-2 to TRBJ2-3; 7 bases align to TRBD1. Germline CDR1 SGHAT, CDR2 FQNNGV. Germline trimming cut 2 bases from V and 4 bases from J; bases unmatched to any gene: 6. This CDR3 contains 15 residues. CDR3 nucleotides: TGTGCCAGCAGCTTACAAGGGGGCATTGCAGATACGCAGTATTTT. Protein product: CASSLQGGIADTQYF.

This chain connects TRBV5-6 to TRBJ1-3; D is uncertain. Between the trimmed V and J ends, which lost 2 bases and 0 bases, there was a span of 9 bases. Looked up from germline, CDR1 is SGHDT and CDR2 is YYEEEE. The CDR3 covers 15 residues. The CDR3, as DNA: TGTGCCAGCAGCTTTATTGCTGGCTCTGGAAACACCATATATTTT. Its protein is CASSFIAGSGNTIYF.

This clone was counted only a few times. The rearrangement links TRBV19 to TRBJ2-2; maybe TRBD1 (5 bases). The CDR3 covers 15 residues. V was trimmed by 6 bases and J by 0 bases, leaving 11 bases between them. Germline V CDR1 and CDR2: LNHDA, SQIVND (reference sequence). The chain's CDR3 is CASRAGQTNTGELFF. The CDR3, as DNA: TGTGCCAGTAGGGCTGGACAAACGAACACCGGGGAGCTGTTTTTT.

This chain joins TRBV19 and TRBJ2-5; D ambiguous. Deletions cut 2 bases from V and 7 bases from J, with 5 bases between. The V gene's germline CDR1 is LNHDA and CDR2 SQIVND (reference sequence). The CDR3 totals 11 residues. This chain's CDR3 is CASSIMGTQYF. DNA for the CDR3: TGTGCCAGTAGTATAATGGGGACCCAGTACTTC.

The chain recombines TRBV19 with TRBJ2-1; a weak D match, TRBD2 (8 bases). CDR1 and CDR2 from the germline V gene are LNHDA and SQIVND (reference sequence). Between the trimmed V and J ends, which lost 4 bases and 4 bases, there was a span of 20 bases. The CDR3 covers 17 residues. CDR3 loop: CASSTRGLAGGYNEQFF. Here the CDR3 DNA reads TGTGCCAGTAGTACCCGAGGACTAGCAGGGGGATACAATGAGCAGTTCTTC.

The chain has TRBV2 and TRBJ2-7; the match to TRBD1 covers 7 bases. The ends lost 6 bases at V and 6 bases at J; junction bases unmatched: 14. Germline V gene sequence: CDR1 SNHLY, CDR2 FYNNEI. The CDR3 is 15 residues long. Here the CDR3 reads CASRSTGTAFGEQYF. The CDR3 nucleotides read TGTGCCAGCAGAAGCACCGGGACAGCTTTCGGCGAGCAGTACTTC.

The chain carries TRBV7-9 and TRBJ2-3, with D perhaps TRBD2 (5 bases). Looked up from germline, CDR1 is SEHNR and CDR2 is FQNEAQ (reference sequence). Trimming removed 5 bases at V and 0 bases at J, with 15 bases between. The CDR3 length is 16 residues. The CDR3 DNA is TGTGCCAGCAGCCATGGACTGTTGGCTAGCACAGATACGCAGTATTTT. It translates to CASSHGLLASTDTQYF.